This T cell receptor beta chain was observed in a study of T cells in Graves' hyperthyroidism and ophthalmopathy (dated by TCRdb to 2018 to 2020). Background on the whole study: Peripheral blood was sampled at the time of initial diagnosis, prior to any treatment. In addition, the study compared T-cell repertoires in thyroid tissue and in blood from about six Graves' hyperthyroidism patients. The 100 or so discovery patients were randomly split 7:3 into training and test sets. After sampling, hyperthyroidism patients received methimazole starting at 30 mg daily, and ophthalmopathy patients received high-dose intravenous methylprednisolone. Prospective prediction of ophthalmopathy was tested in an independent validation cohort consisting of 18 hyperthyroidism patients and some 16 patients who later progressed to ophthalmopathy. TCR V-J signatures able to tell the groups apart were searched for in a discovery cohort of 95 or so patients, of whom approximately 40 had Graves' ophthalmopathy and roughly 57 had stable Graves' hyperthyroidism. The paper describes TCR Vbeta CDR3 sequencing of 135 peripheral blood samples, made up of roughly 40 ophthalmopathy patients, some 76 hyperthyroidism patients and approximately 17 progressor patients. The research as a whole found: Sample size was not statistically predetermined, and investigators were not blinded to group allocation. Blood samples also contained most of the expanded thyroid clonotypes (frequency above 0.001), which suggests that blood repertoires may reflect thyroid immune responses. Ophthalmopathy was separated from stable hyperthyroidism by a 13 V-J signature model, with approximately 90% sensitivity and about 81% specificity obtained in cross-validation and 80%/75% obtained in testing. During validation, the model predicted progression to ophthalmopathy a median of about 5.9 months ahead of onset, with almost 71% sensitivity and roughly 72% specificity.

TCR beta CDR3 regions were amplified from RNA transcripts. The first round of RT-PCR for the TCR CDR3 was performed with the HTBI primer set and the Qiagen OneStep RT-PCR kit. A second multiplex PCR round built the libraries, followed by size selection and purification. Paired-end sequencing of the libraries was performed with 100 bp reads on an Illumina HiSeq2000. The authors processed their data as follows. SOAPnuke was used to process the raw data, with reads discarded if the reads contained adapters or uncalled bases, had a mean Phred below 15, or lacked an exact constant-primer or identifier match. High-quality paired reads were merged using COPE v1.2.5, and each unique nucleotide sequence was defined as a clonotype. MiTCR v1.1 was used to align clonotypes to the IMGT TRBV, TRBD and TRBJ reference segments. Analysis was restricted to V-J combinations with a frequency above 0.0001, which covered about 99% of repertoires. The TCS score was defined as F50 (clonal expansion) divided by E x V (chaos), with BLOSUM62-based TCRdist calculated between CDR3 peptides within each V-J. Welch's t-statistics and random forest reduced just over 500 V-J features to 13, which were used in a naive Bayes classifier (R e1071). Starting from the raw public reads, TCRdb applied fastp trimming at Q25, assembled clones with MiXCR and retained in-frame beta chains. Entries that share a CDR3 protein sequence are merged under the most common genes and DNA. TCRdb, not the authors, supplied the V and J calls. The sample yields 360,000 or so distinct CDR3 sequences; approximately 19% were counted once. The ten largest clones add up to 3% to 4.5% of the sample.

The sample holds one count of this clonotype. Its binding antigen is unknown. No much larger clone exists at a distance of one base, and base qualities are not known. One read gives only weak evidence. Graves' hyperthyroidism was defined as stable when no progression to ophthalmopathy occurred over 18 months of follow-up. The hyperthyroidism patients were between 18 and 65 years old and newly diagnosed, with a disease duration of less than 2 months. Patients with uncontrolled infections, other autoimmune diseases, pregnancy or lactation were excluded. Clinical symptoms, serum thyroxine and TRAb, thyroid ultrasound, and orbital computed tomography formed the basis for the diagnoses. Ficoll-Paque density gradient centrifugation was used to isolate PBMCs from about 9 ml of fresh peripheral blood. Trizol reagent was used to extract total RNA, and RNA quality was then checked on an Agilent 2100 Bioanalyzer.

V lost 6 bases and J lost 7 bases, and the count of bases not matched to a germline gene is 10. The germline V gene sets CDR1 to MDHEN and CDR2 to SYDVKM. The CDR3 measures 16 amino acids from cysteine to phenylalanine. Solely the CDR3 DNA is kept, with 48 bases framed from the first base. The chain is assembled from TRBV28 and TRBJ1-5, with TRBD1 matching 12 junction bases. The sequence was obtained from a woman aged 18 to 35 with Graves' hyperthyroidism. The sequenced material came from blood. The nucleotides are TGTGCCAGCAGCGCCCGGGACAGGGGGCGAGAACAGCCCCAGCATTTT. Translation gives CASSARDRGREQPQHF.